One T cell receptor beta chain is described in this entry. Its antigen is unknown. Germline CDR1 reads SNHLY; CDR2 reads FYNNEI. This CDR3 contains 15 residues. V was cut by 7 bases and J by 0 bases, with 13 bases left in between. The sample is drawn from a study of cytomegalovirus exposure and HLA in healthy donors. Study-wide points: Most sequenced TCRs were rare (though some public TCRs occurred in many donors).

Primers for the PCR totalled 60 Vbeta and 13 Jbeta. Only in-frame clones appear in the TCRdb table, and some are missing; sequencing was by immunoSEQ multiplex PCR. The repertoire holds fewer than 150,000 clones, with 78% as singletons. V and J are TRBV2 and TRBJ2-4, with D maybe TRBD1 (6 bases). The receptor's source is a male donor in good health and CMV-seronegative. The material sequenced was PBMCs. CDR3 amino acids: CASMKGDLAKNIQYF. As DNA, the CDR3 is TGTGCCAGCATGAAGGGGGACCTAGCCAAAAACATTCAGTACTTC.